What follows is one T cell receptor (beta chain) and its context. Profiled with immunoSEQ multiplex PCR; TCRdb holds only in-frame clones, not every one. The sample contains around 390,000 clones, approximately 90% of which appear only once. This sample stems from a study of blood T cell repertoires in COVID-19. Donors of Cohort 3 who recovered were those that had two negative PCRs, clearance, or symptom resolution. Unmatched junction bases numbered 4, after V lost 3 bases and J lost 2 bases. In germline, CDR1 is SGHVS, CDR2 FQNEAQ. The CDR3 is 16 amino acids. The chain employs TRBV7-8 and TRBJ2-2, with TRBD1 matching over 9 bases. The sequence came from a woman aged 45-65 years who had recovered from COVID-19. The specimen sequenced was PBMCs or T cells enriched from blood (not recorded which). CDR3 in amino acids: CASSLADRGNTGELFF. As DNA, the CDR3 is TGTGCCAGCAGCTTGGCGGACAGGGGTAACACCGGGGAGCTGTTTTTT.